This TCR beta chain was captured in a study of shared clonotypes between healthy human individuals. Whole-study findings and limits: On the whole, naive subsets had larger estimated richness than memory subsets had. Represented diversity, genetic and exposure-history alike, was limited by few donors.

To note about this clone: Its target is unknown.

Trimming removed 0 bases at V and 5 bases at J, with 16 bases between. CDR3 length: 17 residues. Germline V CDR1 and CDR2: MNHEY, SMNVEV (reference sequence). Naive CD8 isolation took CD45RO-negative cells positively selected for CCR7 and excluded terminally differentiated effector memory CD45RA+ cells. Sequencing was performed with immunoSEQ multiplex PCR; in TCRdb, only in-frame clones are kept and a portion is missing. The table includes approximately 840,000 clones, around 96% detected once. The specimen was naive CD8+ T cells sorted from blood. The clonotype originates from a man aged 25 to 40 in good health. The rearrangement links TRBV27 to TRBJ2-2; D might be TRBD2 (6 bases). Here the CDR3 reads CASSLSEGSLRTGELFF. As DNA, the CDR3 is TGTGCCAGCAGTTTATCGGAGGGGTCCCTTAGGACCGGGGAGCTGTTTTTT.